The present entry profiles one T cell receptor beta chain with its context. The data originate from a study of patients and donors after allogeneic stem cell transplantation. Trimming removed 7 bases at V and 4 bases at J, with 11 bases between. This CDR3 region has 13 residues. Germline V CDR1 and CDR2: SNHLY, FYNNEI. TCRdb itself ran the RT-PCR reads through MiXCR, one entry per CDR3 protein. The sample has about 200,000 distinct CDR3 sequences; 35% to 50% are singletons. This clonotype originated in a human donor who was either an allogeneic HSCT recipient or a stem cell or donor lymphocyte infusion donor (not recorded which). It is not recorded whose cells these are; they may come from a transplant donor. Source material: blood, either unsorted or a sorted T cell fraction (not recorded which). The V gene is TRBV2, the J gene TRBJ2-1; maybe TRBD2 (6 bases). In nucleotides, the CDR3 is TGTGCCAGCAACAGAGCGGGTTACAATGAGCAGTTCTTC. Amino acids: CASNRAGYNEQFF.